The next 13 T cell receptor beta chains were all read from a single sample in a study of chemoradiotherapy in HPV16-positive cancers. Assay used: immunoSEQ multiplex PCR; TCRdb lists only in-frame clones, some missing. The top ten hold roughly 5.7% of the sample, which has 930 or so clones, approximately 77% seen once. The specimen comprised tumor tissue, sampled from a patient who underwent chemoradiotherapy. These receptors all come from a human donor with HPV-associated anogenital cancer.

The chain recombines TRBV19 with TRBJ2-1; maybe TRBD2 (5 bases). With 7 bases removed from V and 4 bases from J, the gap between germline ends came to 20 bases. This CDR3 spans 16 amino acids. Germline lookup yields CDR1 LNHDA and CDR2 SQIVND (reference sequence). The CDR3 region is CASTPLGVADYNEQFF. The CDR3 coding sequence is TGTGCCAGTACCCCTCTCGGGGTAGCAGATTACAATGAGCAGTTCTTC.

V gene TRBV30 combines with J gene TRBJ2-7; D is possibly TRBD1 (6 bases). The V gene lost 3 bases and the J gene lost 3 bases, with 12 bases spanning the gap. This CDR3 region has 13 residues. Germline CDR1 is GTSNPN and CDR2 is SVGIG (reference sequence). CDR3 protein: CAWRPGTIYEQYF. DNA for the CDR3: TGTGCCTGGAGGCCCGGGACAATCTACGAGCAGTACTTC.

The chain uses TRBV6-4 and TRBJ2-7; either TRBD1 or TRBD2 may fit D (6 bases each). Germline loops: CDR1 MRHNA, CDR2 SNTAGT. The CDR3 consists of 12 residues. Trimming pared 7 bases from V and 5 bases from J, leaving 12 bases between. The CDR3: CASKGGMHEQYF. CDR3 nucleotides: TGTGCCAGCAAGGGGGGAATGCACGAGCAGTACTTC.

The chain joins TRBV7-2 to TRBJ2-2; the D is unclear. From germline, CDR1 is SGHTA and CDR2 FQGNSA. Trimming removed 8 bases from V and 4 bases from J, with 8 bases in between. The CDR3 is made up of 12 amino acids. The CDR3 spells CASLTVTGELFF. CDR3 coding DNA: TGTGCCAGCCTCACAGTCACCGGGGAGCTGTTTTTT.

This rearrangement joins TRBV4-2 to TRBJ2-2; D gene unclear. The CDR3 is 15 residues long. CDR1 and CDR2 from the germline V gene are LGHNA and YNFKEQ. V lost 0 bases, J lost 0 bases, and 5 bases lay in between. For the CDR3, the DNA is TGTGCCAGCAGCCAAGAGGCTACGAACACCGGGGAGCTGTTTTTT. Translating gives CASSQEATNTGELFF.

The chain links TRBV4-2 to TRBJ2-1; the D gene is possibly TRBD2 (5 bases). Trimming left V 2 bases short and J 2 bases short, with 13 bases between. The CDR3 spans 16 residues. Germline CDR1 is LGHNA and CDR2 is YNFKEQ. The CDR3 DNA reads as TGTGCCAGCAGCCAAAGAGGGCGTCCCCCCTACAATGAGCAGTTCTTC. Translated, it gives CASSQRGRPPYNEQFF.

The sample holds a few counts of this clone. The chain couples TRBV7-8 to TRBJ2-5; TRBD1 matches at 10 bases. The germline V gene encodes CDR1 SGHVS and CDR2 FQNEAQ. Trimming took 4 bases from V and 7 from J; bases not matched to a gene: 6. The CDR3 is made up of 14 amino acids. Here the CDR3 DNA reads TGTGCCAGCAGCTCGGGACAGGGGCCAGCGACCCAGTACTTC. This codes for CASSSGQGPATQYF.

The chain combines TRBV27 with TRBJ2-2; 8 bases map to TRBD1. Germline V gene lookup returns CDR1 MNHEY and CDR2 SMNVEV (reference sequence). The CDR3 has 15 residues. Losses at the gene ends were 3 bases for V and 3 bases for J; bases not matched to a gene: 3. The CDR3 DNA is TGTGCCAGCAGTTTCGGACAGGGTTACACCGGGGAGCTGTTTTTT. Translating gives CASSFGQGYTGELFF.

CDR3 sequence: CASSQDSSYNEQFF. CDR3 nucleotides: TGCGCCAGCAGCCAGGACAGTTCCTACAATGAGCAGTTCTTC. This chain links TRBV4-3 with TRBJ2-1; D may be TRBD1 (6 bases). CDR1 and CDR2 (germline): LGHNA, YSLEER. This CDR3 is built from 14 residues. Trimming took off 3 bases at V and 1 base at J, with 7 bases between the two ends.

This CDR3 is CASSVGGLDNEQFF. The CDR3 nucleotides are TGTGCCAGCAGCGTAGGTGGTCTGGACAATGAGCAGTTCTTC. The chain links TRBV9 to TRBJ2-1; no clear D gene. CDR3 length equals 14 residues. V lost 0 bases and J lost 5, with 9 bases in between. Germline V gene data show CDR1 as SGDLS and CDR2 as YYNGEE. Full variable domain (rest looked up from reference TRBV9 and TRBJ2-1): DSGVTQTPKHLITATGQRVTLRCSPRSGDLSVYWYQQSLDQGLQFLIQYYNGEERAKGNILERFSAQQFPDLHSELNLSSLELGDSALYFCASSVGGLDNEQFFGPGTRLTVL.

The CDR3 coding sequence is TGTGCCAGCAGCCCCACCCCGGCCACAGATACGCAGTATTTT. Amino acids: CASSPTPATDTQYF. The V gene is TRBV7-9, the J gene TRBJ2-3; D is uncertain. Trimming removed 5 bases from V and 2 bases from J, with 11 bases in between. The CDR3 has 14 amino acids. Looked up from germline, CDR1 is SEHNR and CDR2 is FQNEAQ (reference sequence). The full variable domain, with the rest looked up from reference TRBV7-9 and TRBJ2-3, is DTGVSQNPRHKITKRGQNVTFRCDPISEHNRLYWYRQTLGQGPEFLTYFQNEAQLEKSRLLSDRFSAERPKGSFSTLEIQRTEQGDSAMYLCASSPTPATDTQYFGPGTRLTVL.

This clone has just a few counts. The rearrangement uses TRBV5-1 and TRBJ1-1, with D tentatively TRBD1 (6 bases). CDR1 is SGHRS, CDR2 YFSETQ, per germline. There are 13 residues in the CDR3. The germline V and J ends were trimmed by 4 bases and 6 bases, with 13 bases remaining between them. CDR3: CASSQDSSAEAFF. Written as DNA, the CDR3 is TGCGCCAGCAGCCAGGACAGTTCCGCTGAAGCTTTCTTT.

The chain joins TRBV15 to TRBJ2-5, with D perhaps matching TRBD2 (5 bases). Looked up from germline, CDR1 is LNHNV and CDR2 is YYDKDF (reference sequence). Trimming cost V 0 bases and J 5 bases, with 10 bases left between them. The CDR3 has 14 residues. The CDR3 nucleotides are TGTGCCACCAGCAGAGATCTGGACTCGGAGACCCAGTACTTC. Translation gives CATSRDLDSETQYF.